The TCR beta chain described here comes from a study of PD-1 blockade in classical Hodgkin lymphoma. About the study: Every 2 weeks, patients had 3 mg/kg nivolumab intravenously. Study outcomes and limitations: Prior to therapy, complete responders displayed diversity much like that of newly diagnosed patients. Possible causes of repertoire differences, disease activity or prior therapy, remain undefined. Before treatment, TCR diversity in newly diagnosed patients was reportedly lower than in healthy donors.

The patients all showed relapse after autologous stem cell transplantation, while their brentuximab vedotin exposure varied. Worth noting for this clone: Its antigen remains unidentified.

Generated by immunoSEQ multiplex PCR, the TCRdb table keeps only in-frame clones and is missing some. Of approximately 60,000 clones detected, about 87% appear once; the ten largest clones hold approximately 12%. This sequence originates from a human donor with classical Hodgkin lymphoma. The sample in question was peripheral blood mononuclear cells (PBMCs), obtained at baseline.

The CDR3 sequence is CASSYEPTNSPLHF. For the CDR3, the DNA is TGTGCCAGCAGTTACGAACCCACTAATTCACCCCTCCACTTT. The rearrangement links TRBV6-6 to TRBJ1-6, with D unclear. V was shortened by 2 bases and J by 6 bases, with 8 bases between the two germline ends. The CDR3 is 14 amino acids. Germline-derived CDR1 and CDR2 are MNHNY and SVGAGI (reference sequence).